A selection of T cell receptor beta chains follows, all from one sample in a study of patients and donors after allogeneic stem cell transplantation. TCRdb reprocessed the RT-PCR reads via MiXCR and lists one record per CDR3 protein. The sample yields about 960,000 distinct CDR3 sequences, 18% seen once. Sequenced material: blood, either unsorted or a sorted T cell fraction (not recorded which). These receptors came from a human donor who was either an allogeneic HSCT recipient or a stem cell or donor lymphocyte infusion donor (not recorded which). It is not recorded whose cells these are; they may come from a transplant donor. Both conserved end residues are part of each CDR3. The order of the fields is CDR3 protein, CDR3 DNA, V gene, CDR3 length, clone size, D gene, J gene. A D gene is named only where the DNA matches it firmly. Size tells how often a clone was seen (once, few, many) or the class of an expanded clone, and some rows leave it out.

CATEGLAGDEVKNIQYF,TGTGCCACCGAGGGGCTAGCGGGGGATGAAGTCAAAAACATTCAGTACTTC,TRBV10-3,17,.,TRBD2,TRBJ2-4
CSARFRRTASSTDTQYF,TGCAGTGCTAGGTTCCGTCGGACGGCTTCTAGCACAGATACGCAGTATTTT,TRBV20-1,17,few,.,TRBJ2-3
CSARLRQGYHEQFF,TGCAGTGCTAGACTAAGACAGGGGTACCATGAGCAGTTCTTC,TRBV20-1,14,.,TRBD1,TRBJ2-1
CASSSPRAGGLGSYNEQFF,TGTGCCAGCAGCTCCCCAAGGGCGGGGGGGCTAGGTTCCTACAATGAGCAGTTCTTC,TRBV11-1,19,.,TRBD2,TRBJ2-1
CATIGGGDKAEAFF,TGTGCCACCATTGGGGGCGGGGACAAGGCTGAAGCTTTCTTT,TRBV10-3,14,few,.,TRBJ1-1
CSASDPGLKTNEQFF,TGCAGTGCTAGCGACCCGGGACTAAAAACCAATGAGCAGTTCTTC,TRBV20-1,15,many,TRBD2,TRBJ2-1
CASSYRDSAYEQYF,TGTGCCAGCAGCTACCGGGACTCCGCGTACGAGCAGTACTTC,TRBV7-6,14,.,.,TRBJ2-7
CASSDELGGNWNTGELFF,TGTGCCAGCAGCGACGAGCTGGGGGGCAATTGGAACACCGGGGAGCTGTTTTTT,TRBV4-2,18,few,.,TRBJ2-2
CASSFRGGLGEQYF,TGTGCCAGCAGTTTTCGCGGGGGGTTGGGCGAGCAGTACTTC,TRBV27,14,.,TRBD2,TRBJ2-7
CASSSGQGAFNEKLFF,TGCGCCAGCAGCTCCGGACAGGGGGCATTCAATGAAAAACTGTTTTTT,TRBV5-1,16,.,TRBD1,TRBJ1-4
CASSLNRGNTEAFF,TGTGCCAGCAGTTTAAACAGGGGGAACACTGAAGCTTTCTTT,TRBV27,14,many,TRBD1,TRBJ1-1
CASSLGTDATNEKLFF,TGCGCCAGCAGCCTCGGGACGGATGCAACTAATGAAAAACTGTTTTTT,TRBV5-1,16,.,.,TRBJ1-4
CASSQGRMTDTQYF,TGTGCCAGCAGCCAAGGGAGGATGACAGATACGCAGTATTTT,TRBV14,14,.,.,TRBJ2-3
CASSLITDTGELFF,TGCGCCAGCAGCTTGATAACAGATACCGGGGAGCTGTTTTTT,TRBV5-1,14,once,.,TRBJ2-2
CASSFASTDTQYF,TGTGCCAGCAGTTTCGCTAGCACAGATACGCAGTATTTT,TRBV27,13,.,.,TRBJ2-3
CASSVGSGLGNQPQHF,TGTGCCAGCAGCGTAGGATCAGGGTTGGGCAATCAGCCCCAGCATTTT,TRBV9,16,.,.,TRBJ1-5
CSVDREWGYTF,TGCAGCGTAGACAGGGAGTGGGGCTACACCTTC,TRBV29-1,11,few,TRBD1,TRBJ1-2
CATSDPIDSTLGSGANVLTF,TGTGCCACCAGTGATCCTATAGACAGTACCTTGGGGTCTGGGGCCAACGTCCTGACTTTC,TRBV24-1,20,few,.,TRBJ2-6
CASRNRTVMNTEAFF,TGTGCCAGCAGAAACCGGACAGTAATGAACACTGAAGCTTTCTTT,TRBV16,15,once,.,TRBJ1-1
CSARGGLVWVNEQFF,TGCAGTGCTAGAGGAGGGCTAGTGTGGGTCAATGAGCAGTTCTTC,TRBV20-1,15,many,.,TRBJ2-1
CASSLAGGPIDTQYF,TGTGCCAGCAGCCTAGCGGGAGGGCCAATAGATACGCAGTATTTT,TRBV12-3/TRBV12-4,15,.,TRBD2,TRBJ2-3
CASSPDKAEYVEQYF,TGTGCCAGCAGTCCGGATAAGGCGGAGTACGTGGAGCAGTACTTC,TRBV12-3/TRBV12-4,15,few,.,TRBJ2-7
CATDQRGGAYNEQFF,TGTGCCACCGACCAGCGGGGGGGCGCCTACAATGAGCAGTTCTTC,TRBV25-1,15,.,TRBD2,TRBJ2-1
CASSLSGVPGELFF,TGTGCCAGCAGTTTATCTGGGGTACCCGGGGAGCTGTTTTTT,TRBV27,14,.,.,TRBJ2-2
CASSGRETDTQYF,TGTGCCAGCAGCGGGAGAGAGACAGATACGCAGTATTTT,TRBV2,13,.,.,TRBJ2-3
CASSQDGHPDNEQFF,TGTGCCAGCAGCCAAGATGGACATCCTGACAATGAGCAGTTCTTC,TRBV3-1,15,few,.,TRBJ2-1
CASSWGGGETQYF,TGCGCCAGCAGCTGGGGTGGCGGAGAGACCCAGTACTTC,TRBV5-1,13,few,.,TRBJ2-5
CAISDNRPSYEQYF,TGTGCCATCAGTGATAACCGACCCTCGTACGAGCAGTACTTC,TRBV10-3,14,many,.,TRBJ2-7
CASSLGIRSPLHF,TGTGCCAGCAGCTTAGGAATAAGATCACCCCTCCACTTT,TRBV7-3,13,.,.,TRBJ1-6
CATSGLGQGGETQYF,TGTGCCACCAGTGGTCTCGGACAGGGGGGAGAGACCCAGTACTTC,TRBV24-1,15,few,TRBD1,TRBJ2-5
CASSPRVARDGTDTQYF,TGTGCCAGCAGCCCCAGGGTAGCCCGGGATGGCACAGATACGCAGTATTTT,TRBV7-2,17,.,.,TRBJ2-3
CASSYNRALNTEAFF,TGTGCCAGCAGTTATAACCGGGCCCTGAACACTGAAGCTTTCTTT,TRBV6-5,15,once,.,TRBJ1-1
CASSHKDTEAFF,TGTGCCAGCAGCCACAAGGACACTGAAGCTTTCTTT,TRBV3-1,12,few,.,TRBJ1-1
CASGPGLAKSSYNEQFF,TGTGCTAGTGGCCCCGGGCTAGCGAAAAGCTCCTACAATGAGCAGTTCTTC,TRBV12-5,17,.,.,TRBJ2-1
CASRQGQGYTGELFF,TGCGCCAGCAGGCAAGGACAGGGGTACACCGGGGAGCTGTTTTTT,TRBV5-1,15,.,TRBD1,TRBJ2-2
CASSGSGGANTGELFF,TGTGCCAGCAGCGGTAGCGGGGGTGCGAACACCGGGGAGCTGTTTTTT,TRBV7-9,16,.,TRBD2,TRBJ2-2
CASGFLLNYGYTF,TGTGCCAGCGGCTTTCTATTGAACTATGGCTACACCTTC,TRBV6-2/TRBV6-3,13,few,.,TRBJ1-2
CASSSSSTPRSGYTF,TGTGCCAGCAGTTCCTCCTCGACCCCCCGGAGTGGCTACACCTTC,TRBV6-2/TRBV6-3,15,.,.,TRBJ1-2
CASSSSWGASSYNEQFF,TGTGCCAGCAGCTCGTCGTGGGGAGCGTCGTCCTACAATGAGCAGTTCTTC,TRBV5-6,17,.,.,TRBJ2-1
CASSLPGTGDTEAFF,TGTGCCAGCAGTTTACCAGGGACAGGGGACACTGAAGCTTTCTTT,TRBV12-3/TRBV12-4,15,.,TRBD1,TRBJ1-1
CASRPGSGRDTDTQYF,TGTGCCAGCAGGCCAGGCAGCGGGAGAGACACAGATACGCAGTATTTT,TRBV7-8,16,few,TRBD2,TRBJ2-3
CASTLSWVGTQYF,TGTGCCAGCACCCTTTCATGGGTAGGGACCCAGTACTTC,TRBV5-6,13,.,.,TRBJ2-5
CASSSYRDRVTNTEAFF,TGTGCCAGCAGTTCCTACCGGGACAGGGTCACGAACACTGAAGCTTTCTTT,TRBV12-3/TRBV12-4,17,.,TRBD1,TRBJ1-1
CASSQETGDYGYTF,TGCGCCAGCAGCCAAGAGACAGGAGACTATGGCTACACCTTC,TRBV4-1,14,few,.,TRBJ1-2
CASSLDLGTQETQYF,TGTGCCAGCAGCTTAGACTTGGGGACCCAAGAGACCCAGTACTTC,TRBV7-2,15,.,.,TRBJ2-5
CASSLLAGGRETQYF,TGTGCCAGCAGCCTACTAGCGGGAGGGAGAGAGACCCAGTACTTC,TRBV12-3/TRBV12-4,15,many,TRBD2,TRBJ2-5
CASSQRQVGGKETQYF,TGCGCCAGCAGCCAAAGACAGGTTGGGGGAAAAGAGACCCAGTACTTC,TRBV4-3,16,.,.,TRBJ2-5
CSVPGQSHNEQFF,TGCAGCGTTCCGGGACAGTCGCACAATGAGCAGTTCTTC,TRBV29-1,13,many,TRBD1,TRBJ2-1
CASSLTGGVEAKNIQYF,TGTGCCAGCAGCTTGACAGGGGGCGTTGAGGCCAAAAACATTCAGTACTTC,TRBV7-6,17,many,TRBD1,TRBJ2-4
CSASQGGYPNIQYF,TGCAGTGCTAGCCAGGGGGGCTACCCAAACATTCAGTACTTC,TRBV20-1,14,few,.,TRBJ2-4
CATITPNYGYTF,TGTGCCACCATCACACCTAACTATGGCTACACCTTC,TRBV6-5,12,many,.,TRBJ1-2
CATGAGRQETQYF,TGTGCCACCGGAGCGGGGAGACAAGAGACCCAGTACTTC,TRBV15,13,.,TRBD2,TRBJ2-5
CSARDWPEGGEQYF,TGCAGTGCTAGAGATTGGCCCGAGGGGGGAGAGCAGTACTTC,TRBV20-1,14,many,.,TRBJ2-7